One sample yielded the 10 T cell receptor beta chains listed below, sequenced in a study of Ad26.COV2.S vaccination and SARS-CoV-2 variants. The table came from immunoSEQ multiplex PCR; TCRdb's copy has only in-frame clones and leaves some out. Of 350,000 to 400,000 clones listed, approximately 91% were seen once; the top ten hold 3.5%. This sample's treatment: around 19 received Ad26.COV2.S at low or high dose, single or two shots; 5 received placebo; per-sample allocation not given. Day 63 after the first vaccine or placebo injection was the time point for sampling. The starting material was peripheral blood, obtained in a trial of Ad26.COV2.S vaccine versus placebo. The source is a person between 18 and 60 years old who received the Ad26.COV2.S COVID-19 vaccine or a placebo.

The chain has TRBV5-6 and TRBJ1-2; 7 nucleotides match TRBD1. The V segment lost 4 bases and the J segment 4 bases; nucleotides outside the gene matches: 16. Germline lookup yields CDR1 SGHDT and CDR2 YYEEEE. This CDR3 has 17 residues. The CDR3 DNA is TGTGCCAGCAGCGGAAGGGGGCCGGGTTTAATCGTCTATGGCTACACCTTC. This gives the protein CASSGRGPGLIVYGYTF. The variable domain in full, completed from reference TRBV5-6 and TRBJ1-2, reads DAGVTQSPTHLIKTRGQQVTLRCSPKSGHDTVSWYQQALGQGPQFIFQYYEEEERQRGNFPDRFSGHQFPNYSSELNVNALLLGDSALYLCASSGRGPGLIVYGYTFGSGTRLTVV.

This chain's CDR3 is CASSPRLAGGPYEQYF. For the CDR3, the DNA is TGTGCCAGTAGTCCGCGACTAGCGGGGGGGCCCTACGAGCAGTACTTC. The chain employs TRBV19 and TRBJ2-7, with TRBD2 identical over 14 bases. CDR3 length equals 16 residues. V gave up 5 bases and J gave up 2 bases; unmatched junction bases: 5. Germline assignment: CDR1 LNHDA and CDR2 SQIVND (reference sequence).

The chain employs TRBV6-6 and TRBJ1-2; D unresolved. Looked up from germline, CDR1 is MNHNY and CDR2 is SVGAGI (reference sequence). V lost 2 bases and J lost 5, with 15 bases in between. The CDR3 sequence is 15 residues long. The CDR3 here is CASSYQFGSSYGYTF. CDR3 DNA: TGTGCCAGCAGTTACCAGTTTGGAAGCAGTTATGGCTACACCTTC.

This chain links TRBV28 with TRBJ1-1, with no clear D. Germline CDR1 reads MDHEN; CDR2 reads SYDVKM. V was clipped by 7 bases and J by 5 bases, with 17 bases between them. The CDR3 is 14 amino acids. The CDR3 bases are TGTGCCAGCACCCCCCCCCGCCGTTGGACTGAAGCTTTCTTT. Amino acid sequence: CASTPPRRWTEAFF. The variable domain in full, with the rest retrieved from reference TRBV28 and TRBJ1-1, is DVKVTQSSRYLVKRTGEKVFLECVQDMDHENMFWYRQDPGLGLRLIYFSYDVKMKEKGDIPEGYSVSREKKERFSLILESASTNQTSMYLCASTPPRRWTEAFFGQGTRLTVV.

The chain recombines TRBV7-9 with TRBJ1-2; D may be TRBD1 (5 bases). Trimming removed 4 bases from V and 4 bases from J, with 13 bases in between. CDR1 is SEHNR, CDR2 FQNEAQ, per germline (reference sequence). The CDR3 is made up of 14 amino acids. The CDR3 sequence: CASSSGGERYGYTF. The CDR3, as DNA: TGTGCCAGCAGCTCGGGGGGAGAGCGCTATGGCTACACCTTC.

The CDR3, as DNA: TGTGCCAGCAGCCGCCGTACCAATGAGCAGTTCTTC. Protein sequence: CASSRRTNEQFF. This sequence joins TRBV3-1 (or the pseudogene TRBV3-2) and TRBJ2-1; D call uncertain. The ends were cut back, 4 bases at V and 6 bases at J, with 7 bases in the middle. The CDR3 covers 12 residues. CDR1 LGHDT and CDR2 YNNKEL come from the germline V gene (reference sequence).

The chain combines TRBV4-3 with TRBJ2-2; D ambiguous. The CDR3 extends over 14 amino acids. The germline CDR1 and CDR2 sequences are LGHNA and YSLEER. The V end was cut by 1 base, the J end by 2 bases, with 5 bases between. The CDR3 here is CASSQGRNTGELFF. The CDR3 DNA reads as TGCGCCAGCAGCCAAGGTAGAAACACCGGGGAGCTGTTTTTT.

CDR3 nucleotide sequence: TGCACCAGCAGCCAAATAAACAGGGTCCAGGGATCCCTCCACTTT. As protein: CTSSQINRVQGSLHF. J is TRBJ1-6 and V is TRBV1; the DNA was not compared with TRBD1, the D call given in the table. TRBV1 is reported as a pseudogene. The CDR3 runs to 15 residues.

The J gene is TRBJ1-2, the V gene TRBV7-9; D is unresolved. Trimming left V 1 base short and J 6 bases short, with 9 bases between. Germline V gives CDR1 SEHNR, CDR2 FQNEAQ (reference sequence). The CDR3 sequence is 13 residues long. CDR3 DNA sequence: TGTGCCAGCAGCTTAGAGCTCAGCCATGGCTACACCTTC. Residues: CASSLELSHGYTF. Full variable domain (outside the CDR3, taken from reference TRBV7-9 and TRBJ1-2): DTGVSQNPRHKITKRGQNVTFRCDPISEHNRLYWYRQTLGQGPEFLTYFQNEAQLEKSRLLSDRFSAERPKGSFSTLEIQRTEQGDSAMYLCASSLELSHGYTFGSGTRLTVV.

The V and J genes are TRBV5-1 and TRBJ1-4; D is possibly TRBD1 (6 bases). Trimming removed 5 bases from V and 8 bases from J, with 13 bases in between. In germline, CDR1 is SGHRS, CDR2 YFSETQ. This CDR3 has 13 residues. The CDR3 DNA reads TGCGCCAGCAGAGGGGGGGAGAGAGAAAAACTGTTTTTT. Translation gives CASRGGEREKLFF. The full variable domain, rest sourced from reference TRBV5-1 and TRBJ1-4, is KAGVTQTPRYLIKTRGQQVTLSCSPISGHRSVSWYQQTPGQGLQFLFEYFSETQRNKGNFPGRFSGRQFSNSRSEMNVSTLELGDSALYLCASRGGEREKLFFGSGTQLSVL.